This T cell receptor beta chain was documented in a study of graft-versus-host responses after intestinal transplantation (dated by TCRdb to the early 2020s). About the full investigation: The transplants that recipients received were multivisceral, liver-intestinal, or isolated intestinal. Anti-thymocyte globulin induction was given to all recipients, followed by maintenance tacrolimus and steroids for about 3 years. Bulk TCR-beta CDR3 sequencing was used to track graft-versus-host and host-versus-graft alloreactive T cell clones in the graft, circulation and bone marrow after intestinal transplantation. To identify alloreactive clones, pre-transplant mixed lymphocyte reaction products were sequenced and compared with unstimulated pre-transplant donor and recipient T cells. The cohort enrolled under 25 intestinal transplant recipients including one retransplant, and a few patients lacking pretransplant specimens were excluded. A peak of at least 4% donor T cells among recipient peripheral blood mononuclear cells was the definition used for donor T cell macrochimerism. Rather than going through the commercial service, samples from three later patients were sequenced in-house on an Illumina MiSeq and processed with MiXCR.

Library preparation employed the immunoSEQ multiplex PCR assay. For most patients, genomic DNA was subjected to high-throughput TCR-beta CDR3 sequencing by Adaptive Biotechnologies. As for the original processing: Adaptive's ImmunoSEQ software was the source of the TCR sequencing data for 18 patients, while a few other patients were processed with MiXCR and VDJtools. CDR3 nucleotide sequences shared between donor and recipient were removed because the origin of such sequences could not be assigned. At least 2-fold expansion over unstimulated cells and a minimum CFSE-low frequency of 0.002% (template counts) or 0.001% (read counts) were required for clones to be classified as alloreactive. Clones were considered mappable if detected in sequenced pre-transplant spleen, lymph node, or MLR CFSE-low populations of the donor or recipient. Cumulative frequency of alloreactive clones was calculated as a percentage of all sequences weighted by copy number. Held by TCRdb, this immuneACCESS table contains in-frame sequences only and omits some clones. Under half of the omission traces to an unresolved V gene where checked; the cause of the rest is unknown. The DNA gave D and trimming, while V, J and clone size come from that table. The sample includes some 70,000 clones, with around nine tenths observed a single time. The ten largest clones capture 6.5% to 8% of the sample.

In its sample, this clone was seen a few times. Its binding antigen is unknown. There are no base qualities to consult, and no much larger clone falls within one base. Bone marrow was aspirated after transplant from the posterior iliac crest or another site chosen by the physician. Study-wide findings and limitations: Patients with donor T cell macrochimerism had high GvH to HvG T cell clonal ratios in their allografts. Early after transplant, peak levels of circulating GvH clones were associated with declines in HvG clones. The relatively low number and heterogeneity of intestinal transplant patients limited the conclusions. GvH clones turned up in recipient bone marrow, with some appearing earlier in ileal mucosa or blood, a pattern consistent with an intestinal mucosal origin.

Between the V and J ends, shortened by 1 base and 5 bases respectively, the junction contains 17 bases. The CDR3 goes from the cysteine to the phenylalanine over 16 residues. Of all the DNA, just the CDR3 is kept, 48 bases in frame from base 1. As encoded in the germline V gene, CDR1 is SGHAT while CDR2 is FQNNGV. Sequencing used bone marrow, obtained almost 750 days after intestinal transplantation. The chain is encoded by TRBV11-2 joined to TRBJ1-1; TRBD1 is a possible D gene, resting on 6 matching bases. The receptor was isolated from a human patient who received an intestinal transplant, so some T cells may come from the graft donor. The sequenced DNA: TGTGCCAGCAGCTTAGTCTTCAGGGGTGAAGGAACTGAAGCTTTCTTT. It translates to CASSLVFRGEGTEAFF.